This TCR beta chain was captured in a study of shared clonotypes between healthy human individuals. Study as a whole: Donors, aged 18 to 49, were a couple of women and a few men.

Libraries were prepared by immunoSEQ multiplex PCR; TCRdb keeps only in-frame clonotypes and omits some of them. The table lists 2 million to 2.5 million clones, 85% to 95% of them singletons. V lost 1 base to trimming and J lost 2 bases, with 9 bases between them. Germline V lookup: CDR1 LNHDA, CDR2 SQIVND (reference sequence). The CDR3 has 14 amino acids. This chain connects TRBV19 to TRBJ2-7; D is unresolved. This TCR was sampled from a man aged 18 to 30 in good health. Specimen: naive CD4+ T cells sorted from blood. Subset specified: CD45RA+ positively selected. The CDR3 here is CASSIVPGAYEQYF. CDR3 DNA: TGTGCCAGTAGTATAGTACCAGGAGCCTACGAGCAGTACTTC.